The 2 T cell receptor beta chains below all came from one sample that was sequenced in a study of radiotherapy plus CTLA-4 blockade in lung cancer. Generated by immunoSEQ multiplex PCR, the TCRdb table keeps only in-frame clones and is missing some. The sample contains about 88,000 clones, about three quarters of which appear only once. Sequenced here: peripheral blood, sampled from a patient treated with radiotherapy plus ipilimumab. These receptor sequences come from a human donor with non-small cell lung cancer that progressed on radiotherapy plus ipilimumab.

The chain links TRBV13 to TRBJ1-2, with unresolved D. The germline V gene has CDR1 PRHDT and CDR2 FYEKMQ (reference sequence). V lost 2 bases to trimming and J lost 4 bases, with 14 bases between them. CDR3 length: 15 amino acids. CDR3 nucleotides: TGTGCCAGCAGCTTAAAACAAACGGAAATCTATGGCTACACCTTC. Amino acid sequence: CASSLKQTEIYGYTF.

This rearrangement joins TRBV5-5 to TRBJ2-7; unclear D gene. CDR1 SGHKS and CDR2 YYEKEE come from the germline V gene (reference sequence). V lost 1 base and J lost 1, with 18 bases in between. The CDR3 extends over 17 amino acids. CDR3 residues: CASSLKDLSLTSYEQYF. The CDR3, as DNA: TGTGCCAGCAGCTTGAAGGATCTATCCCTCACATCCTACGAGCAGTACTTC.